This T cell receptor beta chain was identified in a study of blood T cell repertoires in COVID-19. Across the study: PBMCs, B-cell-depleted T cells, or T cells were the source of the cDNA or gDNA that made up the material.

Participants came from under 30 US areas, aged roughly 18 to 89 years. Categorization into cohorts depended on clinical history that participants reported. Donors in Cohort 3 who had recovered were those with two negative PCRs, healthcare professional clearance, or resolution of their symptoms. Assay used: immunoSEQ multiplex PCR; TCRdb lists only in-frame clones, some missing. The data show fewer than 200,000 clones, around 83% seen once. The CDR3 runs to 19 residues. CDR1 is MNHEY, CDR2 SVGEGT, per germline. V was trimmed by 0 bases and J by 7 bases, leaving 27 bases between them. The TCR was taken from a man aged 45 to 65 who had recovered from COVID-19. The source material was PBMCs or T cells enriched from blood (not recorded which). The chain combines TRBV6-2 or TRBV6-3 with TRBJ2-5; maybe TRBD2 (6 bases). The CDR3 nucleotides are TGTGCCAGCAGTTACTCGCCCCGAAGTACTAGCACCAACCGGGGGACCCAGTACTTC. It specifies CASSYSPRSTSTNRGTQYF.